The 12 T cell receptor beta chains listed next were all sequenced from one sample in a study of Graves' ophthalmopathy and Graves' hyperthyroidism. RNA transcripts were the source from which TCR beta CDR3 regions were amplified. RT-PCR with HTBI primers came first, then second-round multiplex PCR. Using its own MiXCR run on the multiplex PCR reads, TCRdb lists one record per CDR3 protein. Among 360,000 or so distinct CDR3 sequences, 18% were seen once, and the ten largest hold around 1.6%. Sequenced input: peripheral blood. All receptors derive from a woman younger than 30 with Graves' ophthalmopathy.

This clonotype was counted ten times or more. The chain combines TRBV12-3 or TRBV12-4 with TRBJ2-7; the match to TRBD2 covers 8 bases. There are 14 residues in the CDR3. The junction had 9 bases not matched to a gene; V was cut back by 7 bases and J by 4 bases. CDR3 region: CASTPGVAGYEQYF. CDR3 DNA sequence: TGTGCCAGCACCCCTGGAGTAGCGGGGTACGAGCAGTACTTC.

This clonotype appeared many times. V usage is TRBV5-1 and J usage is TRBJ1-3; D gene unclear. V shed 4 bases and J shed 2 bases, with 13 bases lying between them. The CDR3 length is 15 residues. CDR1 is SGHRS and CDR2 is YFSETQ in the germline V gene. The CDR3 bases are TGCGCCAGCAGCCGGATGGAGGGCCCTGGAAACACCATATATTTT. Protein sequence: CASSRMEGPGNTIYF.

This clonotype was picked up many times. The genes are TRBV7-9 and TRBJ1-2, with D possibly matching TRBD1 (5 bases). Germline V gene sequence: CDR1 SEHNR, CDR2 FQNEAQ (reference sequence). The V gene lost 1 base and the J gene lost 7 bases, with 7 bases spanning the gap. CDR3 length: 12 amino acids. The CDR3 region is CASSLERGGYTF. The CDR3 DNA reads as TGTGCCAGCAGCTTAGAAAGGGGTGGCTACACCTTC.

This clonotype came up many times. The chain joins TRBV30 to TRBJ1-5; D is unresolved. Per the germline V gene, CDR1 is GTSNPN and CDR2 is SVGIG (reference sequence). The CDR3 runs 13 residues. Trimming removed 0 bases from V and 7 bases from J, with 10 bases in between. CDR3 loop: CAWSVGVRQPQHF. The CDR3 DNA reads as TGTGCCTGGAGTGTAGGCGTCCGCCAGCCCCAGCATTTT.

V usage is TRBV5-4 and J usage is TRBJ1-1; 7 bases fit TRBD1. Trimming took 8 bases from V and 4 from J; bases not matched to a gene: 17. Germline-derived CDR1 and CDR2 are SGHNT and YYREEE (reference sequence). CDR3 length equals 16 residues. CDR3 in DNA: TGTGCCAGTCAGCGGGTAACAGGGGCCATAGGCACTGAAGCTTTCTTT. Residues: CASQRVTGAIGTEAFF. Full variable domain (rest looked up from reference TRBV5-4 and TRBJ1-1): ETGVTQSPTHLIKTRGQQVTLRCSSQSGHNTVSWYQQALGQGPQFIFQYYREEENGRGNFPPRFSGLQFPNYSSELNVNALELDDSALYLCASQRVTGAIGTEAFFGQGTRLTVV.

This clonotype was detected many times. CDR3 amino acids: CASSYGQLKAFF. DNA for the CDR3: TGTGCCAGCAGTTACGGGCAGCTGAAAGCTTTCTTT. This chain connects TRBV6-2 or TRBV6-3 to TRBJ1-1; no clear D gene. Germline V gives CDR1 MNHEY, CDR2 SVGEGT. V lost 2 bases and J lost 9, with 10 bases in between. This CDR3 spans 12 amino acids.

This clonotype was counted at least ten times. This chain connects TRBV28 to TRBJ1-1; TRBD1 aligns across 12 bases. CDR1 is MDHEN, CDR2 SYDVKM, per germline. With V trimmed by 8 bases and J by 8 bases, 9 bases remained unmatched. This CDR3 region has 14 residues. The chain's CDR3 is CASGVTGTGGEAFF. CDR3 DNA: TGTGCCAGCGGCGTTACCGGGACAGGGGGCGAAGCTTTCTTT.

This chain uses TRBV28 with TRBJ2-7; 7 bases agree with TRBD1. Germline CDR1 is MDHEN and CDR2 is SYDVKM. V dropped 11 bases and J dropped 3; count of bases not matched to a gene: 10. CDR3 size: 13 residues. CDR3 region: CAGRQGGGYEQYF. The CDR3 coding sequence is TGTGCCGGACGACAGGGTGGTGGCTACGAGCAGTACTTC.

This clonotype came up many times. CDR3: CASSGREHQETQYF. In DNA, the CDR3 is TGTGCCAGCAGCGGGCGAGAACACCAAGAGACCCAGTACTTC. The genes are TRBV28 and TRBJ2-5, with no clear D. Trimming cost V 6 bases and J 0 bases, with 11 bases left between them. This CDR3 has 14 residues. Germline CDR1 MDHEN, CDR2 SYDVKM.

The chain carries TRBV5-1 and TRBJ2-3, with TRBD2 matching over 14 bases. Per the germline V gene, CDR1 is SGHRS and CDR2 is YFSETQ. V dropped 4 bases and J dropped 5; count of bases not matched to a gene: 9. The CDR3 is made up of 17 amino acids. CDR3: CASSTRTSGGPGDTQYF. CDR3 coding DNA: TGCGCCAGCAGCACCCGGACTAGCGGGGGGCCCGGAGATACGCAGTATTTT.

This chain links TRBV6-2 or TRBV6-3 with TRBJ2-4, with TRBD2 identical over 12 bases. The CDR3 consists of 13 residues. The trim removed 5 bases at V and 13 bases at J, leaving 6 bases unmatched. Per germline, CDR1 MNHEY and CDR2 SVGEGT. This CDR3 is CASSQRTSGVQYF. DNA for the CDR3: TGTGCCAGCAGTCAAAGGACTAGCGGGGTACAGTACTTC.

This clonotype has a count of ten or more. This chain joins TRBV27 and TRBJ1-1; D is possibly TRBD1 (5 bases). The germline V gene has CDR1 MNHEY and CDR2 SMNVEV (reference sequence). CDR3 length: 18 residues. V was clipped by 6 bases and J by 0 bases, with 23 bases between them. The CDR3 protein is CASSFVLSRGPMNTEAFF. The DNA for the CDR3 is TGTGCCAGCAGCTTCGTACTGTCAAGGGGCCCCATGAACACTGAAGCTTTCTTT.